One T cell receptor beta chain is described in this entry. The data originate from a study of blood T cell repertoires in COVID-19. Clones were read by immunoSEQ multiplex PCR, and TCRdb kept only the in-frame ones, dropping some. This table holds tens of thousands of clones, 91% found once. The CDR3 length is 13 residues. After removal of 9 bases from V and 2 bases from J, the junction contained 7 bases not matched to a gene. Germline CDR1 and CDR2: MRHNA and SNTAGT. The gene calls are TRBV6-4 and TRBJ2-7; TRBD1 matches at 7 bases. Material for sequencing was peripheral blood. This receptor was obtained from a woman in her fifties or sixties in a cohort sampled during active COVID-19. CDR3 in DNA: TGTGCCAGTCCGACAGGGTTGACCTACGAGCAGTACTTC. Translated, it gives CASPTGLTYEQYF.